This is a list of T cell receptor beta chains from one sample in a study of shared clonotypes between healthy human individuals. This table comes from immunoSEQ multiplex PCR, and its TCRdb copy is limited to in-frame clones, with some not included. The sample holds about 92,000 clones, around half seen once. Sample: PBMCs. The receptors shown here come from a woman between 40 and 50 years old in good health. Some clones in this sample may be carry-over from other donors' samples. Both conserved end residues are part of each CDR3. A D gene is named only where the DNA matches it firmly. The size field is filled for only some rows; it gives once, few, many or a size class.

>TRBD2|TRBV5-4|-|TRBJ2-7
CASSLPSGGEQYF
TGTGCCAGCAGCTTGCCTAGCGGCGGCGAGCAGTACTTC
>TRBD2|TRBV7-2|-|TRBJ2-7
CASSLEASGGEQYF
TGTGCCAGCAGCTTAGAGGCTAGCGGGGGTGAGCAGTACTTC
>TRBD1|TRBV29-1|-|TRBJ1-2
CSVSTGKASPEGYTF
TGCAGCGTGTCGACAGGGAAGGCAAGCCCCGAAGGCTACACCTTC
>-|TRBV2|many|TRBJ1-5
CASTEGGGNQPQHF
TGTGCCAGCACCGAGGGGGGCGGCAATCAGCCCCAGCATTTT
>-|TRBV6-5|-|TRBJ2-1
CASIHSGGNEQFF
TGTGCCAGCATACACAGCGGAGGGAATGAGCAGTTCTTC
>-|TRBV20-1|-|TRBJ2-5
CSARQGPLQYF
TGCAGTGCTAGACAAGGGCCTTTGCAGTACTTC
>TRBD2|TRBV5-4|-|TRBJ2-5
CASSFGGSVKETQYF
TGTGCCAGCAGCTTCGGCGGGAGCGTCAAAGAGACCCAGTACTTC
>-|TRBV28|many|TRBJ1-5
CASSFGGSNQPQHF
TGTGCCAGCAGTTTTGGCGGTAGCAATCAGCCCCAGCATTTT
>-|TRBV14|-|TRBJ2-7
CASSPSPPGQLTYEQYF
TGTGCCAGCAGCCCGAGCCCACCGGGACAACTCACCTACGAGCAGTACTTC
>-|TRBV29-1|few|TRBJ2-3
CSVISAFSTDTQYF
TGCAGCGTTATCAGCGCGTTTAGCACAGATACGCAGTATTTT
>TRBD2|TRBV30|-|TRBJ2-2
CAWSYSGRDTGELFF
TGTGCCTGGAGCTATAGCGGGAGGGACACCGGGGAGCTGTTTTTT
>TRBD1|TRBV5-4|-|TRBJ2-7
CASSPSDRYSYEQYF
TGTGCCAGCAGCCCCTCGGACAGGTACTCCTACGAGCAGTACTTC
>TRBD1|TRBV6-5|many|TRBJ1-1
CASSTGETEAFF
TGTGCCAGCAGTACAGGGGAGACTGAAGCTTTCTTT
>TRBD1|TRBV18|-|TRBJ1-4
CASSPTTTGYNEKLFF
TGTGCCAGCTCACCAACTACGACAGGGTATAATGAAAAACTGTTTTTT
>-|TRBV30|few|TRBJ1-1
CAWSLPVPEAFF
TGTGCCTGGAGCCTCCCTGTGCCTGAAGCTTTCTTT
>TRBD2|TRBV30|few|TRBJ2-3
CAWSALPRTSGRTDTQYF
TGTGCCTGGAGTGCCCTCCCCCGGACTAGCGGGAGAACAGATACGCAGTATTTT
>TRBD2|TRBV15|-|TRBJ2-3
CATSLPGGGTQYF
TGTGCCACCAGCCTGCCGGGGGGTGGCACGCAGTATTTT
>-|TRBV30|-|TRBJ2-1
CAWSVLRTDNEQFF
TGTGCCTGGAGTGTCCTCCGCACGGACAATGAGCAGTTCTTC
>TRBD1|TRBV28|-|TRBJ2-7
CASSPTGGLYEQYF
TGTGCCAGCAGTCCGACAGGGGGGCTCTACGAGCAGTACTTC
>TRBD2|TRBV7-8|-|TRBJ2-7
CASSLVGGRRDYEQYF
TGTGCCAGCAGCTTAGTCGGCGGGAGAAGAGACTACGAGCAGTACTTC
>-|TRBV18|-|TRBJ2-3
CASSPNGGPDTQYF
TGTGCCAGCTCACCAAACGGGGGACCAGATACGCAGTATTTT
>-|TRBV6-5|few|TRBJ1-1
CASRLWGLGTEAFF
TGTGCCAGCAGACTTTGGGGGCTGGGCACTGAAGCTTTCTTT
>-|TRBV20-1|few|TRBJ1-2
CSAESFPGYTF
TGCAGTGCTGAGTCGTTCCCGGGCTACACCTTC
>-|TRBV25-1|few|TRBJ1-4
CASSEWARGTTNEKLFF
TGTGCCAGCAGTGAATGGGCCCGGGGCACGACCAATGAAAAACTGTTTTTT
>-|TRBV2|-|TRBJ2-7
CASSALYEQYF
TGTGCCAGCAGTGCACTCTACGAGCAGTACTTC
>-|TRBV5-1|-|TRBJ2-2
CASSLDRTNTGELFF
TGCGCCAGCAGCTTAGACAGGACGAACACCGGGGAGCTGTTTTTT
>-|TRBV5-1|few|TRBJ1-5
CASSLGGGDQPQHF
TGCGCCAGCAGCTTGGGAGGAGGAGATCAGCCCCAGCATTTT
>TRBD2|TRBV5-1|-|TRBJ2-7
CASSLVGGSYEQYF
TGCGCCAGCAGCTTGGTTGGCGGGAGCTACGAGCAGTACTTC
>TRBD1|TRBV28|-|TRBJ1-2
CASRAGTDYGYTF
TGTGCCAGCAGGGCCGGGACAGATTACGGCTACACCTTC
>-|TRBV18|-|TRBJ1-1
CASSPGTMLQTINTEAFF
TGTGCCAGCTCACCCGGAACGATGCTGCAGACGATCAACACTGAAGCTTTCTTT
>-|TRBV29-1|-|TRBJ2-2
CSVEVPGSTGELFF
TGCAGCGTTGAAGTTCCGGGGAGCACCGGGGAGCTGTTTTTT
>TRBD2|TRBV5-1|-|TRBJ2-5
CASSPRLAGGGEQYF
TGCGCCAGCAGCCCCCGACTAGCGGGAGGAGGGGAGCAGTACTTC
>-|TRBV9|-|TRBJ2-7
CASSVDGATDSYEQYF
TGTGCCAGCAGCGTAGACGGAGCCACGGACTCCTACGAGCAGTACTTC
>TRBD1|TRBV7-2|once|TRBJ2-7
CASSSSGQGYEQYF
TGTGCCAGCAGTTCGTCGGGACAGGGTTACGAGCAGTACTTC
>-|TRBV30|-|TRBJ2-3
CAWTRGITDTQYF
TGTGCCTGGACGCGGGGAATCACAGATACGCAGTATTTT
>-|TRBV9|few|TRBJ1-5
CASSAGGNRQPQHF
TGTGCCAGCAGCGCGGGGGGGAACCGTCAGCCCCAGCATTTT
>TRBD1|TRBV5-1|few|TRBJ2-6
CASSFTGQGSSGANVLTF
TGCGCCAGCAGCTTTACGGGACAGGGCAGCTCTGGGGCCAACGTCCTGACTTTC
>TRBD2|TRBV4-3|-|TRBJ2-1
CASSQGWASGGNEQFF
TGCGCCAGCAGCCAAGGGTGGGCTAGCGGGGGCAATGAGCAGTTCTTC
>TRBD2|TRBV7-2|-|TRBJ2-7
CASSWVAGGPHEQYF
TGTGCCAGCAGCTGGGTAGCGGGAGGGCCGCACGAGCAGTACTTC
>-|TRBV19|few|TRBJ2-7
CASGQNSYEQYF
TGTGCCAGCGGACAGAACTCCTACGAGCAGTACTTC
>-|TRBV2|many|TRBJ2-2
CASSGVHTGELFF
TGTGCCAGCAGTGGAGTGCACACCGGGGAGCTGTTTTTT
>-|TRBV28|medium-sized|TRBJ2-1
CASRSRSSYNEQFF
TGTGCCAGCAGGTCGAGGAGCTCCTACAATGAGCAGTTCTTC
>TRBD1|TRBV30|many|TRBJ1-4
CAWSVNRGHATNEKLFF
TGTGCCTGGAGTGTTAACAGGGGCCATGCAACTAATGAAAAACTGTTTTTT
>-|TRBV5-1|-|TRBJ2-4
CASSWRGTGNIQYF
TGCGCCAGCAGCTGGAGGGGGACGGGAAACATTCAGTACTTC
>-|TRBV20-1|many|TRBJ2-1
CSASERHEQFF
TGCAGTGCTAGCGAGCGGCATGAGCAGTTCTTC
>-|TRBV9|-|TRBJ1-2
CASSVTLRADGYTF
TGTGCCAGCAGCGTAACTCTGAGGGCTGATGGCTACACCTTC
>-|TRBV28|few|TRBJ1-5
CASSPLYQPQHF
TGTGCCAGCAGTCCCCTCTATCAGCCCCAGCATTTT
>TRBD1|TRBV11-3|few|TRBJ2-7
CASSLDGDSEREQYF
TGTGCCAGCAGCTTAGATGGGGACAGCGAGAGGGAGCAGTACTTC
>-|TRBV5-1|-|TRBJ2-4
CASSRLTSVAAKNIQYF
TGCGCCAGCAGCCGGCTCACTAGTGTAGCGGCCAAAAACATTCAGTACTTC
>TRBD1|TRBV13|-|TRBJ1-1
CASSLVTGGERAFF
TGTGCCAGCAGCTTGGTAACAGGGGGCGAGCGAGCTTTCTTT
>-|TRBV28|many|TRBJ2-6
CASSQVLSGANVLTF
TGTGCCAGCAGTCAGGTTTTGTCTGGGGCCAACGTCCTGACTTTC
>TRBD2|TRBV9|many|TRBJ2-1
CASSVSGSYYNEQFF
TGTGCCAGCAGCGTAAGCGGGAGCTATTACAATGAGCAGTTCTTC
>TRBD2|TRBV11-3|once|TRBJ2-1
CASSLGAGGHNEQFF
TGTGCCAGCAGCTTAGGAGCGGGAGGGCACAATGAGCAGTTCTTC
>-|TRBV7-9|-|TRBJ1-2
CASSLESKLSAGSTYGYTF
TGTGCCAGCAGCTTAGAAAGTAAATTGAGCGCGGGATCAACTTATGGCTACACCTTC
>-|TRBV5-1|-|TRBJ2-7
CASSLGQGTAEQYF
TGCGCCAGCAGCTTGGGCCAGGGAACGGCCGAGCAGTACTTC
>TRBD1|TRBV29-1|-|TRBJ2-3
CSVNPPGQPDTQYF
TGCAGCGTTAATCCCCCGGGACAGCCAGATACGCAGTATTTT
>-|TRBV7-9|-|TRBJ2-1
CASRGDGNSYNEQFF
TGTGCCAGCAGGGGGGACGGCAACTCCTACAATGAGCAGTTCTTC
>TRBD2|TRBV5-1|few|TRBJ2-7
CASSLGGLAVYEQYF
TGCGCCAGCAGCCTGGGGGGACTAGCGGTCTACGAGCAGTACTTC